This T cell receptor beta chain was profiled in a study of blood T cell repertoires in COVID-19. The wider study: PBMCs, B-cell-depleted T cells, or T cells were the source of the cDNA or gDNA that made up the material.

This CDR3 comprises 14 residues. Trimming cost V 2 bases and J 8 bases, with 15 bases left between them. The germline V gene encodes CDR1 LGHDT and CDR2 YNNKEL (reference sequence). Original data processing: By means of reference gene primer amplification, nucleated cell counts were estimated. Clones were read by immunoSEQ multiplex PCR, and TCRdb kept only the in-frame ones, dropping some. V, J and clone size derive from that table, while D and trimming were established from the DNA sequence. The repertoire holds around 40,000 clones, 88% seen once, with more than 13% in the top ten. The clonotype comes from a human donor in a cohort sampled during active COVID-19. The sample comprised peripheral blood. The V and J genes are TRBV3-1 (or the pseudogene TRBV3-2) and TRBJ1-2; possible D gene TRBD1, 6 bases. Written as DNA, the CDR3 is TGTGCCAGCAGCCAACCGGACAGCCTCGGGGGCTACACCTTC. This sequence encodes CASSQPDSLGGYTF.